This TCR beta chain was retrieved from a study of CD8+ T cells in alopecia areata. The treatment was: oral pan-JAK inhibitor, 5-10 mg twice daily. The authors extracted RNA and reverse transcribed it into cDNA as the sequencing template. TCRdb's copy holds only in-frame clones and misses some; the assay was immunoSEQ multiplex PCR. The sample consists of roughly 200,000 clones, roughly three fifths of them appearing once. This clone was picked up a small number of times. At one boundary the junction diverges from the germline segment, which might be a read error. The clonotype was recovered from a human donor with alopecia areata. Specimen: CD4+ T cells sorted from blood, collected at week 4, from a patient treated with tofacitinib.

CDR3 protein: CASSLFTSELVF. CDR3 nucleotide sequence: TGTGCCAGCAGTTTATTTACCTCAGAGTTGGTCTTC. This rearrangement joins TRBV28 to TRBJ2-1; D is ambiguous. Germline V gene data show CDR1 as MDHEN and CDR2 as SYDVKM. The CDR3 is 12 amino acids.